This T cell receptor beta chain was sequenced during a study of shared clonotypes between healthy human individuals. TCRdb's copy holds only in-frame clones and misses some; the assay was immunoSEQ multiplex PCR. Among 300,000 to 400,000 clones listed, 73% were seen once. V lost 5 bases and J lost 6, with 14 bases in between. The CDR3 totals 14 residues. CDR1 is MNHEY and CDR2 is SMNVEV in the germline V gene (reference sequence). The genes are TRBV27 and TRBJ1-5, with D perhaps TRBD1 (6 bases). The sequence derives from a man aged 30-40 years in good health. The sequenced sample consisted of memory CD4+ T cells sorted from blood. Subset reported: CD45RA-negative fraction. CDR3 sequence: CASSPTGFFQPQHF. CDR3 DNA sequence: TGTGCCAGCAGTCCTACAGGGTTTTTTCAGCCCCAGCATTTT.